Below, 27 T cell receptor beta chains from the same sample are listed, as sequenced in a study of breast tumors, draining lymph nodes, adjacent tissues. MiXCR was run by TCRdb on the multiplex PCR reads, yielding one entry per CDR3 protein. In the table there are 150,000 to 200,000 distinct CDR3 sequences, roughly a third of which are singletons. Axillary draining lymph nodes of breast cancer patients supplied the node samples. Sequencing was performed on axillary lymph node tissue. The receptors were sampled from a female donor with breast cancer. Some clones in this sample may be carry-over from other donors' samples.

The rearrangement links TRBV11-2 to TRBJ1-3; tentative D call: TRBD1 (5 bases). Trimming took off 5 bases at V and 4 bases at J, with 9 bases between the two ends. This CDR3 has 13 residues. From germline, CDR1 is SGHAT and CDR2 FQNNGV. The CDR3: CASSPRQGNTIYF. CDR3 DNA: TGTGCCAGCAGCCCAAGACAGGGAAACACCATATATTTT.

J is TRBJ2-7 and V is TRBV6-1; 10 bases match TRBD2. The germline CDR1 and CDR2 sequences are MNHNS and SASEGT. V lost 4 bases and J lost 0; bases outside the gene matches: 15. This CDR3 spans 19 amino acids. The CDR3 DNA is TGTGCCAGCAGTGGGGCGGCTCAACGACTAGCGGGCCCCTCCTACGAGCAGTACTTC. Amino acids: CASSGAAQRLAGPSYEQYF.

This clonotype was counted many times. The chain employs TRBV7-9 and TRBJ2-7; 11 nucleotides line up with TRBD2. The V gene's germline CDR1 is SEHNR and CDR2 FQNEAQ (reference sequence). The CDR3 extends over 17 amino acids. With 4 bases clipped from V and 2 bases from J, the junction kept 10 bases outside the gene matches. CDR3 in amino acids: CASSSPKGTSGTYEQYF. The CDR3 DNA reads TGTGCCAGCAGCTCACCGAAGGGGACTAGCGGCACCTACGAGCAGTACTTC.

As for this clonotype: Sequence at one end of the junction differs from germline and may be a read error. The chain employs TRBV5-4 and TRBJ2-1; a possible D gene is TRBD1 (5 bases). The length of the CDR3 is 12 residues. Germline V gene data show CDR1 as SGHNT and CDR2 as YYREEE (reference sequence). The CDR3, as DNA: TGTGCCAGCAGCTTGGAGGTTCCTTTACAGGTCTTC. Amino acid sequence: CASSLEVPLQVF.

This clonotype was counted at least ten times. The rearrangement uses TRBV3-1 and TRBJ2-3; D perhaps matches TRBD2 (6 bases). The germline V and J ends were trimmed by 4 bases and 3 bases, with 8 bases remaining between them. There are 13 residues in the CDR3. CDR1 LGHDT and CDR2 YNNKEL come from the germline V gene (reference sequence). CDR3 DNA: TGTGCCAGCAGCCGAAGCGGGACAGATACGCAGTATTTT. Protein: CASSRSGTDTQYF.

CDR3 in DNA: TGTGCCATCAGCTCCCGGGATAACCTCTATGGCTACACCTTC. Its translation: CAISSRDNLYGYTF. V is TRBV10-3 and J is TRBJ1-2; D gene ambiguous. Germline lookup yields CDR1 ENHRY and CDR2 SYGVKD. Trimming took off 6 bases at V and 4 bases at J, with 15 bases between the two ends. This CDR3 is built from 14 residues.

This clonotype was recorded at least ten times. The genes are TRBV6-1 and TRBJ1-5; D unclear. This CDR3 has 12 amino acids. The ends were cut back, 1 base at V and 11 bases at J, with 9 bases in the middle. CDR1 and CDR2 from the germline V gene are MNHNS and SASEGT. The CDR3 reads CASSEGAPTQHF. In DNA form, the CDR3 reads TGTGCCAGCAGTGAAGGGGCTCCGACCCAGCATTTT.

This clonotype has a handful of counts. The chain employs TRBV5-6 and TRBJ1-2; D is perhaps TRBD1 (6 bases). The CDR3 spans 16 residues. Germline CDR1 SGHDT, CDR2 YYEEEE. V shed 8 bases and J shed 3 bases, with 23 bases lying between them. DNA for the CDR3: TGTGCCAGTCGACGGGGGGGCACACGGGCGGACTATGGCTACACCTTC. It is translated as CASRRGGTRADYGYTF.

This chain connects TRBV19 to TRBJ2-2, with 15 bases matching TRBD2. Germline V CDR1 and CDR2: LNHDA, SQIVND (reference sequence). Losses at the gene ends were 0 bases for V and 5 bases for J; bases not matched to a gene: 10. This CDR3 comprises 20 residues. The CDR3 here is CASSIDNTGTSGRRTGELFF. The CDR3 DNA reads as TGTGCCAGTAGTATAGACAATACAGGGACTAGCGGGAGGAGGACCGGGGAGCTGTTTTTT.

Many counts were recorded for this clonotype. The V and J genes are TRBV6-1 and TRBJ2-1; the match to TRBD1 covers 7 bases. Germline V gene sequence: CDR1 MNHNS, CDR2 SASEGT. The trim removed 4 bases at V and 6 bases at J, leaving 9 bases unmatched. The CDR3 is made up of 15 amino acids. Here the CDR3 reads CASSVPGRDSNEQFF. Here the CDR3 DNA reads TGTGCCAGCAGTGTACCCGGCAGGGACAGCAATGAGCAGTTCTTC.

This clonotype was seen a few times. The V and J genes are TRBV6-5 and TRBJ2-5; 8 bases align to TRBD1. After removal of 5 bases from V and 0 bases from J, the junction contained 2 bases not matched to a gene. The CDR3 runs to 14 residues. Per germline, CDR1 MNHEY and CDR2 SVGAGI. The CDR3 loop reads CASSRTGNQETQYF. The DNA of the CDR3 is TGTGCCAGCAGTCGGACAGGGAACCAAGAGACCCAGTACTTC.

There are a few counts of this clonotype. The junction and the germline gene differ at one end; a read error may be behind it. The chain recombines TRBV3-1 with TRBJ2-1; maybe TRBD2 (6 bases). This CDR3 is built from 14 residues. The germline V gene encodes CDR1 LGHDT and CDR2 YNNKEL (reference sequence). The CDR3, as DNA: TGTGCCAGCAACCAACCGGGACTTAACAATGAGCAGTTCTTC. Amino acids: CASNQPGLNNEQFF.

The sample holds many counts of this clonotype. V usage is TRBV12-3 or TRBV12-4 and J usage is TRBJ1-6; no definite D call. The CDR3 runs to 11 residues. The V gene lost 6 bases and the J gene lost 9 bases, with 6 bases spanning the gap. The DNA for the CDR3 is TGTGCCAGCAGGGGTAGTTCACCCCTCCACTTT. Residues: CASRGSSPLHF.

The rearrangement joins TRBV5-8 to TRBJ1-1; D might be TRBD1 (5 bases). The CDR3 runs 12 residues. Trimming shortened V by 3 bases and J by 5 bases, and 8 bases separated the two germline ends. Germline CDR1 SGHTS, CDR2 YDEGEE. The CDR3 reads CASSSTVTEAFF. CDR3 bases: TGTGCCAGCAGCTCGACAGTGACTGAAGCTTTCTTT.

The J gene is TRBJ1-4, the V gene TRBV15; 7 bases line up with TRBD1. This CDR3 has 16 amino acids. Trimming at V came to 5 bases and at J to 2 bases, leaving 8 bases not matched to a gene. In germline, CDR1 is LNHNV, CDR2 YYDKDF (reference sequence). The CDR3 coding sequence is TGTGCCACCAGCGTCGGGTCAGGGGGTACTAATGAAAAACTGTTTTTT. Its protein is CATSVGSGGTNEKLFF.

The rearrangement links TRBV9 to TRBJ1-2; D unresolved. The CDR3 extends over 15 amino acids. Germline CDR1 and CDR2: SGDLS and YYNGEE. V was shortened by 5 bases and J by 2 bases, with 16 bases between the two germline ends. CDR3 nucleotide sequence: TGTGCCAGCAGTTTTGGAGGGAGAGGAAACTATGGCTACACCTTC. Translating it yields CASSFGGRGNYGYTF.

This clonotype was seen at least ten times. The chain uses TRBV12-3 or TRBV12-4 and TRBJ1-4; D is perhaps TRBD1 (6 bases). This CDR3 region has 16 residues. V was shortened by 4 bases and J by 7 bases, with 19 bases between the two germline ends. This CDR3 reads CASSWYWEQGGEKLFF. The CDR3 DNA follows: TGTGCCAGCAGTTGGTACTGGGAACAGGGTGGTGAAAAACTGTTTTTT.

There are many counts of this clonotype. The chain couples TRBV12-3 or TRBV12-4 to TRBJ2-5, with TRBD1 matching over 8 bases. Trimming removed 6 bases from V and 0 bases from J; junction bases left unmatched: 6. The CDR3 has 15 residues. CDR3 loop: CASRNGQGYQETQYF. CDR3 DNA sequence: TGTGCCAGCAGGAACGGACAGGGATACCAAGAGACCCAGTACTTC.

In the case of this clonotype: A clone one base away is much larger, so this may be a read error. This sequence joins TRBV20-1 and TRBJ2-7; D might be TRBD1 (6 bases). There are 14 residues in the CDR3. Germline V lookup: CDR1 DFQATT, CDR2 SNEGSKA (reference sequence). The V and J ends lost 5 bases and 3 bases respectively, with 17 bases between them. The CDR3 sequence: CSAERAGAGYEQYF. The CDR3 nucleotides are TGCAGTGCTGAAAGGGCAGGGGCGGGCTACGAGCAGTACTTC.

This clonotype was recorded only once. The rearrangement joins TRBV28 to TRBJ2-1; 9 bases are a match to TRBD2. The CDR3 is 16 amino acids. The V segment lost 3 bases and the J segment 0 bases; nucleotides outside the gene matches: 3. CDR1 is MDHEN, CDR2 SYDVKM, per germline. CDR3 sequence reads: CASSFLAGSSYNEQFF. The CDR3 nucleotides are TGTGCCAGCAGTTTTCTAGCGGGGAGCTCCTACAATGAGCAGTTCTTC.

Turning to this clonotype: As the CDR3 is not closed by the conserved phenylalanine or tryptophan, this likely results from a read error. It is unclear where the CDR3 begins or ends on the DNA, so no DNA is shown, and the CDR3 is as TCRdb lists it. The rearrangement links TRBV7-3 to TRBJ1-2. The germline gives CDR1 SGHTA, CDR2 FQGTGA. The CDR3 sequence runs 15 residues, both termini included. CDR3 sequence: CASSLLAVDGYGYPL.

On this clonotype itself: Being one base from a much bigger clone, this may be a read error. The CDR3 end shows no conserved phenylalanine or tryptophan, and so a read error is likely. The J gene is TRBJ2-1, the V gene TRBV14, with 12 positions matching TRBD2. In germline, CDR1 is SGHDN, CDR2 FVKESK. V was pared by 3 bases and J by 9 bases, with 9 bases of the junction left unmatched. The CDR3 runs 16 residues. The CDR3 loop is CASSHKLAGGLSEQFS. CDR3 sequence (DNA): TGTGCCAGCAGCCACAAGCTAGCGGGGGGGCTCAGTGAGCAGTTCTCC.

This clonotype was counted at least ten times. J is TRBJ2-2 and V is TRBV19; TRBD1 might be the D (5 bases). The CDR3 length is 13 residues. Deletions cut 7 bases from V and 4 bases from J, with 10 bases between. Per germline, CDR1 LNHDA and CDR2 SQIVND (reference sequence). The CDR3 loop is CASITQGTGELFF. The CDR3 DNA is TGTGCCAGTATTACTCAGGGCACCGGGGAGCTGTTTTTT. Complete variable domain (other parts from reference TRBV19 and TRBJ2-2): DGGITQSPKYLFRKEGQNVTLSCEQNLNHDAMYWYRQDPGQGLRLIYYSQIVNDFQKGDIAEGYSVSREKKESFPLTVTSAQKNPTAFYLCASITQGTGELFFGEGSRLTVL.

The V gene is TRBV5-6, the J gene TRBJ2-3; no clear D gene. Germline CDR1 reads SGHDT; CDR2 reads YYEEEE. The V gene lost 5 bases and the J gene lost 2 bases, with 6 bases spanning the gap. The CDR3 is made up of 12 amino acids. CDR3 region: CASSFVTDTQYF. CDR3 bases: TGTGCCAGCAGTTTTGTCACAGATACGCAGTATTTT.

For this clonotype: This clone may be a read error of a much larger clone one base away. V gene TRBV12-3 or TRBV12-4 combines with J gene TRBJ2-1; D not resolved. This CDR3 comprises 12 residues. V lost 3 bases to trimming and J lost 12 bases, with 12 bases between them. The CDR3 DNA reads as TGTGCCAGCAGTTTGAACCCGTATGGGCAGTTCTTC. This translates into CASSLNPYGQFF.

As to this clonotype: The conserved phenylalanine or tryptophan is not found at the CDR3 terminus, so this likely reflects a read error. This sequence joins TRBV19 and TRBJ2-1; D could derive from TRBD1 or TRBD2 (5 bases each). Looked up from germline, CDR1 is LNHDA and CDR2 is SQIVND (reference sequence). The CDR3 length is 16 residues. The germline V and J ends were trimmed by 1 base and 2 bases, with 12 bases remaining between them. The CDR3 loop reads CASSIARGQAYNEQFS. The CDR3 coding sequence is TGTGCCAGTAGTATAGCGAGGGGTCAAGCCTACAATGAGCAGTTCTCC.

This clonotype was seen a handful of times. V usage is TRBV9 and J usage is TRBJ2-2; 10 nucleotides match TRBD2. CDR3 size: 19 residues. Trimming removed 0 bases from V and 4 bases from J; junction bases left unmatched: 12. From germline, CDR1 is SGDLS and CDR2 YYNGEE. CDR3 DNA sequence: TGTGCCAGCAGCGTAGAGGCGCGGACTAGCGGAGCGACCACCGGGGAGCTGTTTTTT. Encoded protein: CASSVEARTSGATTGELFF.